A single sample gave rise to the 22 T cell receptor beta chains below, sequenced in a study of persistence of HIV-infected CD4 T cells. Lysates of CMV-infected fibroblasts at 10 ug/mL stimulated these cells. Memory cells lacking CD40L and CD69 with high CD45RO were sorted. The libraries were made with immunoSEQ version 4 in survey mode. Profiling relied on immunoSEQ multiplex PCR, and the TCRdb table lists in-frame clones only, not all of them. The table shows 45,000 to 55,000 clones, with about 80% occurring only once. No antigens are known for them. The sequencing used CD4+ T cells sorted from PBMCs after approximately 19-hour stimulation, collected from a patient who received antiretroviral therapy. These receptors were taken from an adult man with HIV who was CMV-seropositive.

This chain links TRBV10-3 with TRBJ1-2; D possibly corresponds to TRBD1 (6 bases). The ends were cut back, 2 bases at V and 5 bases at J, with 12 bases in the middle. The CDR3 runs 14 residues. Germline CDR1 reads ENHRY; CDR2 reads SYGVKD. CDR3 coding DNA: TGTGCCATCAGTGAGCCGGACAGATATTATGGCTACACCTTC. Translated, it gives CAISEPDRYYGYTF.

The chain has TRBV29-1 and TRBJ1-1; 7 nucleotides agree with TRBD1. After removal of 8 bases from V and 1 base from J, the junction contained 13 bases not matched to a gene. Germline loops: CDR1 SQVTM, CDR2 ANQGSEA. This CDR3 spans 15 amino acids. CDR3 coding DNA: TGCAGCCTCTCTAACGAGGGACAGAGGAACACTGAAGCTTTCTTT. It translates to CSLSNEGQRNTEAFF.

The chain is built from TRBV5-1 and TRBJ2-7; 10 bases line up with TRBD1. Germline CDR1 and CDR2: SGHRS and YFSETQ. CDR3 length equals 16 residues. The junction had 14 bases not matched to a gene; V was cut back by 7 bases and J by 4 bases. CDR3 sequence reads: CASYTGAGQGSYEQYF. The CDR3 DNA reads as TGCGCCAGCTACACAGGTGCGGGACAGGGGAGTTACGAGCAGTACTTC. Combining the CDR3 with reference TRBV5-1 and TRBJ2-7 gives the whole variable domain KAGVTQTPRYLIKTRGQQVTLSCSPISGHRSVSWYQQTPGQGLQFLFEYFSETQRNKGNFPGRFSGRQFSNSRSEMNVSTLELGDSALYLCASYTGAGQGSYEQYFGPGTRLTVT.

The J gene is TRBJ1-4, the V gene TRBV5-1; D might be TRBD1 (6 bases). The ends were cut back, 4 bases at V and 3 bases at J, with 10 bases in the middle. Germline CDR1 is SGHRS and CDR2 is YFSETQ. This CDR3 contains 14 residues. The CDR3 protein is CASSRTASNEKLFF. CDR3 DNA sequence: TGCGCCAGCAGCCGGACAGCCTCTAATGAAAAACTGTTTTTT.

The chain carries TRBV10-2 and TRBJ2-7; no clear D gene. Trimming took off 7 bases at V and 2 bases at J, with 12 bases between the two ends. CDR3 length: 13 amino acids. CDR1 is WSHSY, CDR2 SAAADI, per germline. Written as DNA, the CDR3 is TGCGCCAGCACTATGACTGGGACCTACGAGCAGTACTTC. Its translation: CASTMTGTYEQYF.

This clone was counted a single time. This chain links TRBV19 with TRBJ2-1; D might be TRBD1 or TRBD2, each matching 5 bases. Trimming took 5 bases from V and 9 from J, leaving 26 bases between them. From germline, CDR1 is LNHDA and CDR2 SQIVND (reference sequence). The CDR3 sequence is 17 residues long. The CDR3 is CASSASPGTQKGIEQFF. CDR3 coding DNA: TGTGCCAGTAGTGCCTCCCCCGGGACCCAAAAAGGGATTGAGCAGTTCTTC.

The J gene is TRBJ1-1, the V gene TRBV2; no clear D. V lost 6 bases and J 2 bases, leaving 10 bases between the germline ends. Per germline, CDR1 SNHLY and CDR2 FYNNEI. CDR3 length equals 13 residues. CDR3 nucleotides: TGTGCCAGCAGCCGGGATTATAACACTGAAGCTTTCTTT. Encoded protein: CASSRDYNTEAFF.

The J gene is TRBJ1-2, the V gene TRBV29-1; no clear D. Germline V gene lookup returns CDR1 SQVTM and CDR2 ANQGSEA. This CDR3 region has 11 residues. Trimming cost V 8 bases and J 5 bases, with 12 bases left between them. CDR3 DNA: TGCAGCTCCGATTCGGGGTATGGCTACACCTTC. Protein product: CSSDSGYGYTF.

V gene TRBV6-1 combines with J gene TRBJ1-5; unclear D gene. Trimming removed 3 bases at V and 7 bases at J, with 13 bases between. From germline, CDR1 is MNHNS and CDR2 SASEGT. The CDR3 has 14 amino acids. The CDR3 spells CASSEGIWEQPQHF. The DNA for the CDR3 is TGTGCCAGCAGTGAGGGCATCTGGGAGCAGCCCCAGCATTTT.

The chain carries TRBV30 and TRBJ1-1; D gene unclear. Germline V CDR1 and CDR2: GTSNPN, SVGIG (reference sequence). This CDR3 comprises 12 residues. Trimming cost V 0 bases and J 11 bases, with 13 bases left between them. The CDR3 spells CAWSVIAPSAFF. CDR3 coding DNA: TGTGCCTGGAGTGTAATAGCCCCGAGCGCTTTCTTT. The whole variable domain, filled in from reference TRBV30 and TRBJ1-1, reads SQTIHQWPATLVQPVGSPLSLECTVEGTSNPNLYWYRQAAGRGLQLLFYSVGIGQISSEVPQNLSASRPQDRQFILSSKKLLLSDSGFYLCAWSVIAPSAFFGQGTRLTVV.

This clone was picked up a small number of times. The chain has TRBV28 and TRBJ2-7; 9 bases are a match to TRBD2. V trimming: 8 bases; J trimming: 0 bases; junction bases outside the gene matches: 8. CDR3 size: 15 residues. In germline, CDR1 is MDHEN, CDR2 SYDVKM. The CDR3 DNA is TGTGCCAGCGCATCCCCTAGCGGGGCCTCCTACGAGCAGTACTTC. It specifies CASASPSGASYEQYF.

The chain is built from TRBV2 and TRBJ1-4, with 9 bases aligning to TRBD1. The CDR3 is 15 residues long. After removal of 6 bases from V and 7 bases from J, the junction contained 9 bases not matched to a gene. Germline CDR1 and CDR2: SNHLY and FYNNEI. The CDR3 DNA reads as TGTGCCAGCAGAGATCCGGGACAGGGAGTTGAAAAACTGTTTTTT. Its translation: CASRDPGQGVEKLFF.

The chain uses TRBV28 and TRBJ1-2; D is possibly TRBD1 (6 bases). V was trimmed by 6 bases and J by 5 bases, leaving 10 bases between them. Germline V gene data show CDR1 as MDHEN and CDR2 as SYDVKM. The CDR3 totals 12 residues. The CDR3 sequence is CASRLGGYGYTF. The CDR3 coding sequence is TGTGCCAGCAGGCTAGGGGGATATGGCTACACCTTC.

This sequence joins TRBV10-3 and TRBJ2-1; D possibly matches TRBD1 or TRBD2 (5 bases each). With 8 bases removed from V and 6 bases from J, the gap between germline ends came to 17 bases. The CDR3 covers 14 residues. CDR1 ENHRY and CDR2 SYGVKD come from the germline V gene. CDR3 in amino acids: CAIALGVWGNEQFF. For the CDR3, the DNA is TGTGCCATCGCATTGGGGGTGTGGGGCAATGAGCAGTTCTTC.

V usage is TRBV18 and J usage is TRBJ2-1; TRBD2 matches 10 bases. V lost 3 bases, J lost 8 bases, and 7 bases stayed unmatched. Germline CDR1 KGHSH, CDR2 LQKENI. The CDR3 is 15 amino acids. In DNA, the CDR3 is TGTGCCAGCTCACCCGCCGGGACTAGCGTCTATGAGCAGTTCTTC. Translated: CASSPAGTSVYEQFF. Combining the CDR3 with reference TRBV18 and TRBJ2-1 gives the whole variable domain NAGVMQNPRHLVRRRGQEARLRCSPMKGHSHVYWYRQLPEEGLKFMVYLQKENIIDESGMPKERFSAEFPKEGPSILRIQQVVRGDSAAYFCASSPAGTSVYEQFFGPGTRLTVL.

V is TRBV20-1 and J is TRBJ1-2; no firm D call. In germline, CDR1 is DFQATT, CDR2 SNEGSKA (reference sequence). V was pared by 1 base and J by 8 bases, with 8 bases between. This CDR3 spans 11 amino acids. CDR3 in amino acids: CSARVSEGYTF. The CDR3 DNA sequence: TGCAGTGCTAGAGTCTCGGAGGGCTACACCTTC.

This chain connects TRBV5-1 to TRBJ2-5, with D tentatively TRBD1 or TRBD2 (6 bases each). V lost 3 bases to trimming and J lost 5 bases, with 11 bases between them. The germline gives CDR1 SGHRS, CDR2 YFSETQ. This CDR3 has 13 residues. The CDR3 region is CASSSFGGETQYF. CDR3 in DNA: TGCGCCAGCAGCTCCTTCGGGGGCGAGACCCAGTACTTC.

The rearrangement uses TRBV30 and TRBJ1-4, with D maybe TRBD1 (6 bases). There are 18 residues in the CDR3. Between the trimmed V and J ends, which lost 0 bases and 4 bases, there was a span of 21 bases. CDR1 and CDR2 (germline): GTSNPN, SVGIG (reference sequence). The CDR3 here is CAWSVRAQGRINNEKLFF. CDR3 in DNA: TGTGCCTGGAGTGTCCGGGCCCAGGGGCGCATTAATAATGAAAAACTGTTTTTT.

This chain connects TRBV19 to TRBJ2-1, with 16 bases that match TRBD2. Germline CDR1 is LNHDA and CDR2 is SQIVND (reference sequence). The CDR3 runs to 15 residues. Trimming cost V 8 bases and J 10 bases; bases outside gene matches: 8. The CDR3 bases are TGTGCCAGTCGGCCTGGGACTAGCGGGAGGGGAGAGCAGTTCTTC. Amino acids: CASRPGTSGRGEQFF. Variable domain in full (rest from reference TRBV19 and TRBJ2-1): DGGITQSPKYLFRKEGQNVTLSCEQNLNHDAMYWYRQDPGQGLRLIYYSQIVNDFQKGDIAEGYSVSREKKESFPLTVTSAQKNPTAFYLCASRPGTSGRGEQFFGPGTRLTVL.

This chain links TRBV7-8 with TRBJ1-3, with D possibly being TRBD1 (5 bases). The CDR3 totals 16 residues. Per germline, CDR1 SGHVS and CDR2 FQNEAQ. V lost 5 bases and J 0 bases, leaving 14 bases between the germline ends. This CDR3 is CASSRTDTFSGNTIYF. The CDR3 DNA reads TGTGCCAGCAGCCGAACGGACACTTTCTCTGGAAACACCATATATTTT.

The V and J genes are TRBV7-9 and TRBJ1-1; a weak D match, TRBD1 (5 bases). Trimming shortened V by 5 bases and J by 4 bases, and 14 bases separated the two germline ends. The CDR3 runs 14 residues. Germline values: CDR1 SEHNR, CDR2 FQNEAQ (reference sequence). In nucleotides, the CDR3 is TGTGCCAGCAGCGGAGGGGTGGCCGGCACTGAAGCTTTCTTT. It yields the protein CASSGGVAGTEAFF.

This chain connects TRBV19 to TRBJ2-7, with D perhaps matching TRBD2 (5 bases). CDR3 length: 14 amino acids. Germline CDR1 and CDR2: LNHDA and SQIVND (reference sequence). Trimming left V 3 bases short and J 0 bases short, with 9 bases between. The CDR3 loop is CASSIPGSSYEQYF. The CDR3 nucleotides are TGTGCCAGTAGTATCCCGGGATCCTCCTACGAGCAGTACTTC.